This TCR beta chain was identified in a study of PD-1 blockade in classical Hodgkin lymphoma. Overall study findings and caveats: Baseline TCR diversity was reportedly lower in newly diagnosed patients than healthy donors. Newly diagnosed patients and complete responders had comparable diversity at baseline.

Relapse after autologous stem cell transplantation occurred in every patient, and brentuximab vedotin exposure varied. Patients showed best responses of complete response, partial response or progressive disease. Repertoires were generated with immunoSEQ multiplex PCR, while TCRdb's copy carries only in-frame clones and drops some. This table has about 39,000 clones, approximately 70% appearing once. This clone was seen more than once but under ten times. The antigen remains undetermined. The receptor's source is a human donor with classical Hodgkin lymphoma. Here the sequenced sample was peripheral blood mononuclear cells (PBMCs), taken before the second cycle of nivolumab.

The CDR3 DNA reads as TGTGCCATCAGTGCTAGGTGGGATGAAAAACTGTTTTTT. This sequence encodes CAISARWDEKLFF. This chain uses TRBV10-3 with TRBJ1-4; no definite D call. The CDR3 has 13 residues. V lost 4 bases and J lost 6, with 9 bases in between. Per germline, CDR1 ENHRY and CDR2 SYGVKD.